Below are 7 T cell receptor beta chains sequenced from a single sample in a study of blood T cells in healthy people across ages (dated by TCRdb to about 2015). The receptor library was made with 5' RACE. The data were produced on an Illumina HiSeq 2500. A second PCR of roughly 7 to 11 cycles was performed with a sample-barcoded 5' primer and a J-beta primer mix. The public reads were quality trimmed at Q25 with fastp and then assembled into clones with MiXCR by TCRdb, keeping productive beta chains. Rows are combined by CDR3 protein, so each entry shows the most common genes and DNA. For this sample the table gives approximately 770,000 distinct CDR3 sequences, of which 55% to 70% were detected only once. In total, the top ten clones hold 20% to 25% of the sample. Sequencing was performed on blood. Receptors were obtained from a man between 25 and 39 years old in good health.

This clonotype was recorded at least ten times. The rearrangement links TRBV7-2 to TRBJ2-3, with D perhaps TRBD1 or TRBD2 (5 bases each). From germline, CDR1 is SGHTA and CDR2 FQGNSA. The CDR3 is made up of 14 amino acids. The V and J ends lost 5 bases and 0 bases respectively, with 9 bases between them. The CDR3 reads CASSPGPSTDTQYF. CDR3 DNA: TGTGCCAGCAGCCCGGGACCTAGCACAGATACGCAGTATTTT.

There are a few counts of this clonotype. The chain is built from TRBV25-1 and TRBJ1-2; D is uncertain. The CDR3 is 12 residues long. CDR1 is MGHDK and CDR2 is SYGVNS in the germline V gene. V lost 3 bases and J 4 bases, leaving 6 bases between the germline ends. CDR3 amino acids: CASSDPVYGYTF. The CDR3 DNA sequence: TGTGCCAGCAGTGATCCGGTCTATGGCTACACCTTC.

This clonotype was seen a few times. The chain has TRBV27 and TRBJ2-1, with 10 bases fitting TRBD2. Germline lookup yields CDR1 MNHEY and CDR2 SMNVEV (reference sequence). V shed 7 bases and J 6 bases; nucleotides not matched to a gene: 6. This CDR3 comprises 14 residues. In DNA form, the CDR3 reads TGTGCCAGCACCTTAGCGGGGGGACCCAATGAGCAGTTCTTC. This sequence encodes CASTLAGGPNEQFF.

On this clonotype: Mismatch with germline at one junction end may stem from a read error. The gene calls are TRBV7-2 and TRBJ2-3, with D possibly TRBD2 on 5 matching bases. The CDR3 runs to 15 residues. Germline V gives CDR1 SGHTA, CDR2 FQGNSA. CDR3 in DNA: TGTGCCAGCGGCTTAGACGGAGGATCGTTAGATACGCAGTATTTT. Its protein product is CASGLDGGSLDTQYF.

On this clonotype itself: The conserved phenylalanine or tryptophan normally closing the CDR3 is absent here, so this likely arose from a read error. In DNA, the CDR3 is TGTGCCAGCAGCTTAGGCAGCGGGCCCTACAATGAGCAGTTCTTA. It specifies CASSLGSGPYNEQFL. This chain connects TRBV7-6 to TRBJ2-1; D is perhaps TRBD2 (6 bases). CDR1 SGHVS and CDR2 FNYEAQ come from the germline V gene. The CDR3 length is 15 residues. Trimming removed 1 base from V and 2 bases from J, with 9 bases in between.

The DNA of the CDR3 is TGTGCCAGAGGGCGAGCGGGAGTGTACGAGCAGTACTTC. This encodes CARGRAGVYEQYF. The chain uses TRBV2 and TRBJ2-5, with 8 bases that match TRBD2. Near its end, the DNA agrees better with TRBJ2-7, so the J call may be wrong. Germline CDR1 reads SNHLY; CDR2 reads FYNNEI. CDR3 length: 13 amino acids.

Written as DNA, the CDR3 is TGTGCCAGCAGCCATCTCACCCGGGACCTCAATGAGCAGTTCTTC. It is translated as CASSHLTRDLNEQFF. This chain links TRBV4-2 with TRBJ2-1; the D call may be TRBD1 or TRBD2 (5 bases each). CDR1 and CDR2 (germline): LGHNA, YNFKEQ. The CDR3 spans 15 residues. Trimming cost V 3 bases and J 6 bases, with 15 bases left between them.